The 8 T cell receptor beta chains presented below share a single source sample, sequenced in a study of siplizumab effects on memory and regulatory T cells. The data were produced by immunoSEQ multiplex PCR, yet TCRdb's version contains in-frame clones alone and is incomplete. The data contain roughly 100,000 clones, about 92% of them singletons. What was sequenced was CD4+ T cells sorted from blood. These receptors came from a human donor in good health.

J is TRBJ1-1 and V is TRBV6-1; D gene uncertain. The CDR3 is 13 amino acids. Trimming took 8 bases from V and 4 from J, leaving 14 bases between them. Germline lookup yields CDR1 MNHNS and CDR2 SASEGT. This chain's CDR3 is CASLRVRSTEAFF. The CDR3 coding sequence is TGTGCCAGCTTACGGGTGCGATCCACTGAAGCTTTCTTT.

The count of this clone is one. The rearrangement uses TRBV9 and TRBJ2-5; a possible D gene is TRBD1 (6 bases). The germline V gene encodes CDR1 SGDLS and CDR2 YYNGEE. The CDR3 runs 16 residues. The ends were cut back, 3 bases at V and 5 bases at J, with 20 bases in the middle. The CDR3 sequence: CASSARGFGGGETQYF. CDR3 DNA: TGTGCCAGCAGCGCCAGGGGTTTTGGGGGTGGCGAGACCCAGTACTTC.

V and J are TRBV7-9 and TRBJ1-5; D unclear. The CDR3 has 16 amino acids. The V gene lost 6 bases and the J gene lost 0 bases, with 15 bases spanning the gap. Germline assignment: CDR1 SEHNR and CDR2 FQNEAQ (reference sequence). The CDR3 nucleotides are TGTGCCAGCAGACCCTACGACGGTTATAGCAATCAGCCCCAGCATTTT. It encodes CASRPYDGYSNQPQHF.

V gene TRBV7-6 combines with J gene TRBJ2-3, with 9 bases that match TRBD1. Germline V gene sequence: CDR1 SGHVS, CDR2 FNYEAQ. This CDR3 region has 14 residues. V lost 1 base, J lost 10 bases, and 6 bases stayed unmatched. Here the CDR3 DNA reads TGTGCCAGCAGCTTAGGGGGGGACAGGGATCCGCAGTATTTT. This gives the protein CASSLGGDRDPQYF.

The chain employs TRBV4-1 and TRBJ2-3; 7 bases align to TRBD2. From germline, CDR1 is MGHRA and CDR2 YSYEKL. The ends lost 0 bases at V and 0 bases at J; junction bases unmatched: 9. The CDR3 is made up of 18 amino acids. The CDR3 protein is CASSQDRERGTSTDTQYF. The CDR3 DNA reads as TGCGCCAGCAGCCAAGATAGGGAGCGGGGAACTAGCACAGATACGCAGTATTTT.

The chain links TRBV27 to TRBJ2-2; a weak D match, TRBD1 (6 bases). Between the trimmed V and J ends, which lost 2 bases and 4 bases, there was a span of 14 bases. This CDR3 is built from 16 residues. Germline V gene data show CDR1 as MNHEY and CDR2 as SMNVEV (reference sequence). The CDR3 DNA sequence: TGTGCCAGCAGTTTAGAGGCCAGGGGATTCACCGGGGAGCTGTTTTTT. It translates to CASSLEARGFTGELFF.

J is TRBJ2-7 and V is TRBV9; possibly TRBD1 for D (6 bases). This CDR3 is built from 15 residues. CDR1 and CDR2 (germline): SGDLS, YYNGEE. Trimming pared 3 bases from V and 3 bases from J, leaving 16 bases between. CDR3 sequence reads: CASSAAGTPDYEQYF. As DNA, the CDR3 is TGTGCCAGCAGCGCCGCCGGGACACCGGACTACGAGCAGTACTTC.

The chain is built from TRBV18 and TRBJ1-4, with 7 positions matching TRBD1. Germline CDR1 is KGHSH and CDR2 is LQKENI. This CDR3 has 13 amino acids. With V trimmed by 8 bases and J by 4 bases, 4 bases remained unmatched. DNA for the CDR3: TGTGCCAGCCGACAGGGACTTAATGAAAAACTGTTTTTT. Translating gives CASRQGLNEKLFF.